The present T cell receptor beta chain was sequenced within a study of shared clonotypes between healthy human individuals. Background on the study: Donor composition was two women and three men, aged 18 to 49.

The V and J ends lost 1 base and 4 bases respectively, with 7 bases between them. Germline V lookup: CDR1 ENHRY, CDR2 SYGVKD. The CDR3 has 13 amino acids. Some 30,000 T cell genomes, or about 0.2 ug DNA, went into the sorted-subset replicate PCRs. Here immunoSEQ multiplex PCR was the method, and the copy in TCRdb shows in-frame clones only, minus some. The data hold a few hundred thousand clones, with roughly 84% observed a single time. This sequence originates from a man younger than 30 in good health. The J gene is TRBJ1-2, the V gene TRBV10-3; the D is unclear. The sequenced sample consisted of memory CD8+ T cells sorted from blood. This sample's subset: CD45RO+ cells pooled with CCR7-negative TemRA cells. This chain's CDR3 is CAISEWASYGYTF. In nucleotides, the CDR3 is TGTGCCATCAGTGAGTGGGCTTCCTATGGCTACACCTTC.